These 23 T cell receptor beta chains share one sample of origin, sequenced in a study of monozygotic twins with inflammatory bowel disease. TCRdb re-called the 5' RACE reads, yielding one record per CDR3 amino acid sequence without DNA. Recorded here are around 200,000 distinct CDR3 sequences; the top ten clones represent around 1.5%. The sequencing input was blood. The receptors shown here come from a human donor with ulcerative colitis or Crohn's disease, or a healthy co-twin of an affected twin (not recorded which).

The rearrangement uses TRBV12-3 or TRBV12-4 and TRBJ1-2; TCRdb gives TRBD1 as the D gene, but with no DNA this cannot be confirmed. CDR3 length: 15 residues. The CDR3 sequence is CASSFDPGTNYGYTF.

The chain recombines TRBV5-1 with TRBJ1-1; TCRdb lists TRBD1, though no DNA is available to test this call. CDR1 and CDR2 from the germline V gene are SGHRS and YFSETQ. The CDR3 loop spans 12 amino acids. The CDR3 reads CASGGGNTEAFF.

The CDR3 is CASSESGGFYNEQFF. The chain links TRBV7-9 to TRBJ2-1; with no DNA, the TCRdb D assignment of TRBD2 cannot be verified. Germline loops: CDR1 SEHNR, CDR2 FQNEAQ (reference sequence). This CDR3 is built from 15 residues. Full variable domain (rest looked up from reference TRBV7-9 and TRBJ2-1): DTGVSQNPRHKITKRGQNVTFRCDPISEHNRLYWYRQTLGQGPEFLTYFQNEAQLEKSRLLSDRFSAERPKGSFSTLEIQRTEQGDSAMYLCASSESGGFYNEQFFGPGTRLTVL.

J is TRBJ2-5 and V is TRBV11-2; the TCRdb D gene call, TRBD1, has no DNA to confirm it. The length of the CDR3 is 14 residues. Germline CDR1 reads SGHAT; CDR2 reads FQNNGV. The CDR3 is CASSLRGSQETQYF. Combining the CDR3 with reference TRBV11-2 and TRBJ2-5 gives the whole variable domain EAGVAQSPRYKIIEKRQSVAFWCNPISGHATLYWYQQILGQGPKLLIQFQNNGVVDDSQLPKDRFSAERLKGVDSTLKIQPAKLEDSAVYLCASSLRGSQETQYFGPGTRLLVL.

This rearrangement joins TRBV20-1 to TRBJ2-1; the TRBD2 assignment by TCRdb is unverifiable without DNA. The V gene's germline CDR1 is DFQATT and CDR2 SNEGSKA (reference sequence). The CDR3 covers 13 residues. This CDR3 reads CSAQKDLYNEQFF.

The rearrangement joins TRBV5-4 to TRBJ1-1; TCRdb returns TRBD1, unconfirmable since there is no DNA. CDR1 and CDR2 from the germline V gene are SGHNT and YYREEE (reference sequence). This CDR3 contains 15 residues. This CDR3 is CASSLSGTGRREAFF. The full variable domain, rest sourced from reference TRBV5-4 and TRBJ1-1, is ETGVTQSPTHLIKTRGQQVTLRCSSQSGHNTVSWYQQALGQGPQFIFQYYREEENGRGNFPPRFSGLQFPNYSSELNVNALELDDSALYLCASSLSGTGRREAFFGQGTRLTVV.

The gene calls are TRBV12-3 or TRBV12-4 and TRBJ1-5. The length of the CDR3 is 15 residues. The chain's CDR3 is CASSSGTIGNQPQHF.

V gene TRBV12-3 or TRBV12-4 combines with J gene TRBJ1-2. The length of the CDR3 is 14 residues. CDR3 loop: CASSFWQGGGGYTF.

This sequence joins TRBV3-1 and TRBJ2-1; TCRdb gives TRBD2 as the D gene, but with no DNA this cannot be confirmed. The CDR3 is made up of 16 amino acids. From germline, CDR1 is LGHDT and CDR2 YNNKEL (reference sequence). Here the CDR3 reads CASSPGGLAGKNEQFF.

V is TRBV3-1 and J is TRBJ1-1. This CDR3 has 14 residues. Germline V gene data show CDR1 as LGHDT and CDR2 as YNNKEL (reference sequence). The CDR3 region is CASSQEGSNTEAFF.

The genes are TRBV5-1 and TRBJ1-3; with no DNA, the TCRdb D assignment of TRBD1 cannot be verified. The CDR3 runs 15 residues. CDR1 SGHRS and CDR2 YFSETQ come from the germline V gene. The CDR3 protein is CASSGGTGVGNTIYF.

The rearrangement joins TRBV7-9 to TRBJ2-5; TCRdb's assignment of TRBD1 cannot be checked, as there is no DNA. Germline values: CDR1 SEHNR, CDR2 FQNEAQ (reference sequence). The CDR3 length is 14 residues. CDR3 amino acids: CASSFDRARETQYF.

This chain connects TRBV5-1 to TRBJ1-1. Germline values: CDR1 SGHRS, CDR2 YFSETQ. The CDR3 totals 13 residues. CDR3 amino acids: CASRITAETEAFF.

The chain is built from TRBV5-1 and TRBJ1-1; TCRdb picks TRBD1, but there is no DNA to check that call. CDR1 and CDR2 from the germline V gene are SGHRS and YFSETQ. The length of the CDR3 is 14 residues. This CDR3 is CASYAGVPSTEAFF.

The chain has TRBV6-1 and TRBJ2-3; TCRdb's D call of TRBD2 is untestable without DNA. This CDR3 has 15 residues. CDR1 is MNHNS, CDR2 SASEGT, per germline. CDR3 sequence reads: CASQVAGGLPDTQYF.

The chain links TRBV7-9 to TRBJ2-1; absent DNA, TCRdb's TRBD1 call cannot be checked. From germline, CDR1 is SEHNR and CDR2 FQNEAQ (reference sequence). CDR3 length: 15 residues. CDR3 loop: CASTLEQGRMNEQFF.

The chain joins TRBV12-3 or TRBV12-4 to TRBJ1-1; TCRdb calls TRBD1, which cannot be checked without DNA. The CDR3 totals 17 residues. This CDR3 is CASSLVPWYRPNTEAFF.

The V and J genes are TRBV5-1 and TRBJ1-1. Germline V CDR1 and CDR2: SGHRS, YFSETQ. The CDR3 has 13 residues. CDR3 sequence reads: CASSLKINTEAFF.

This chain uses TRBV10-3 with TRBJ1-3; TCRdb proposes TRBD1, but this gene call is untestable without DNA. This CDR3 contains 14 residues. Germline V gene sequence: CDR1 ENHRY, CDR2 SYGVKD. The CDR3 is CAISETTGRNTIYF.

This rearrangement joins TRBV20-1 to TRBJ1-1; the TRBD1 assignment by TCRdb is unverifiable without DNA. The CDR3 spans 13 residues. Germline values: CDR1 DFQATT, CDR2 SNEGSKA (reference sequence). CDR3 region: CSARESPNTEAFF.

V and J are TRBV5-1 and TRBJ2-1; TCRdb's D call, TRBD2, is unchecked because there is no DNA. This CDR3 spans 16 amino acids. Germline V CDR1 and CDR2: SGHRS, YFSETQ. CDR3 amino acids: CASSLAGTSGVNEQFF.

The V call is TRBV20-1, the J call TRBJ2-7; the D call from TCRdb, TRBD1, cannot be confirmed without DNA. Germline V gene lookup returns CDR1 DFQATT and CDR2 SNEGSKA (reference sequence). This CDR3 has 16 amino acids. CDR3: CSARGQGPVRMGRQYF.

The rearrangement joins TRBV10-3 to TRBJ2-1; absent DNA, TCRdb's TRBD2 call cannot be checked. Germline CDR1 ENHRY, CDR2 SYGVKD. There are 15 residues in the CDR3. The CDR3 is CAISAGAGGYNEQFF.